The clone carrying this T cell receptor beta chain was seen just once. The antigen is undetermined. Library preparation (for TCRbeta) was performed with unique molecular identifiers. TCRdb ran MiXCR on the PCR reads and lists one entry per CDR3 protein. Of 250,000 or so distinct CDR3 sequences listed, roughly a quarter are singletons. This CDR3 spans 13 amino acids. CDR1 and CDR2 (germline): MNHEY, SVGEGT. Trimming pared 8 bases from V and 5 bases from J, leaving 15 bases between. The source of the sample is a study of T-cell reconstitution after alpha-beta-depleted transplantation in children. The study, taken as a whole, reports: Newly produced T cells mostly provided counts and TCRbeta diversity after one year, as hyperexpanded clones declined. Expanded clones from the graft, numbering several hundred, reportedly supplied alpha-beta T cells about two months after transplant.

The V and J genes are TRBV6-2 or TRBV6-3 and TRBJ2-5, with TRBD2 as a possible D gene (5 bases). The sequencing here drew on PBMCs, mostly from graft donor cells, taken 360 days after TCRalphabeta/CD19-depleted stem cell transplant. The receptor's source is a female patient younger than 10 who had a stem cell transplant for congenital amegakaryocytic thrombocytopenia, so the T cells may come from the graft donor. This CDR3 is CASEAGGLETQYF. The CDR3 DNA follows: TGTGCCAGCGAGGCGGGCGGTCTGGAGACCCAGTACTTC.